Shown below are 27 T cell receptor beta chains from a single sample sequenced in a study of cytomegalovirus exposure and HLA in healthy donors. PCR amplification relied on 60 Vbeta primers (plus 13 Jbeta primers). Sequencing used immunoSEQ multiplex PCR; TCRdb keeps in-frame clones, though not all of them. The sample consists of under 150,000 clones, 75% to 85% of them appearing once. Sequencing was performed on PBMCs. The receptors here all came from a male donor in good health and CMV-seronegative.

In its sample, this clone was seen once. This rearrangement joins TRBV5-1 to TRBJ2-2, with a weak D call TRBD2 (7 bases). This CDR3 comprises 15 residues. V was clipped by 4 bases and J by 2 bases, with 12 bases between them. The germline CDR1 and CDR2 sequences are SGHRS and YFSETQ. The CDR3 DNA follows: TGCGCCAGCAGCCCCCGGGGGGCCAACACCGGGGAGCTGTTTTTT. Translation gives CASSPRGANTGELFF.

The chain employs TRBV18 and TRBJ2-7, with D unclear. Between the trimmed V and J ends, which lost 1 base and 0 bases, there was a span of 7 bases. The CDR3 runs to 14 residues. CDR1 is KGHSH, CDR2 LQKENI, per germline. The CDR3 sequence: CASSPLPSSYEQYF. The CDR3 DNA follows: TGTGCCAGCTCACCACTTCCGAGCTCCTACGAGCAGTACTTC.

This chain connects TRBV4-2 to TRBJ2-4; the D gene is possibly TRBD2 (6 bases). Germline V gives CDR1 LGHNA, CDR2 YNFKEQ. The CDR3 sequence is 17 residues long. V lost 4 bases to trimming and J lost 6 bases, with 22 bases between them. The CDR3 DNA reads TGTGCCAGCAGCCCAGTCCCGTCCCCGGAGGGGATAAACATTCAGTACTTC. Translating it yields CASSPVPSPEGINIQYF.

The chain uses TRBV25-1 and TRBJ1-2; unclear D gene. The CDR3 length is 13 residues. Germline CDR1 and CDR2: MGHDK and SYGVNS. With 5 bases removed from V and 8 bases from J, the gap between germline ends came to 15 bases. The chain's CDR3 is CASSWKADNGYTF. For the CDR3, the DNA is TGTGCCAGCAGTTGGAAGGCAGACAACGGCTACACCTTC.

The V call is TRBV15, the J call TRBJ1-3; D gene unclear. Trimming took off 5 bases at V and 2 bases at J, with 7 bases between the two ends. This CDR3 spans 13 amino acids. CDR1 is LNHNV, CDR2 YYDKDF, per germline (reference sequence). The CDR3 DNA reads as TGTGCCACCAGCGTAGAGGCTGGAAACACCATATATTTT. Encoded protein: CATSVEAGNTIYF.

The V gene is TRBV6-1, the J gene TRBJ1-1; D remains unclear. V was clipped by 1 base and J by 10 bases, with 7 bases between them. The CDR3 runs 11 residues. Germline V gene lookup returns CDR1 MNHNS and CDR2 SASEGT. The CDR3 is CASSEESGAFF. Here the CDR3 DNA reads TGTGCCAGCAGTGAAGAGTCCGGAGCTTTCTTT.

The chain recombines TRBV5-4 with TRBJ1-2; 8 nucleotides line up with TRBD1. The CDR3 has 15 residues. The ends lost 1 base at V and 4 bases at J; junction bases unmatched: 6. Germline V gives CDR1 SGHNT, CDR2 YYREEE (reference sequence). CDR3 region: CASSLMPTGVYGYTF. CDR3 nucleotide sequence: TGTGCCAGCAGCTTGATGCCGACAGGGGTCTATGGCTACACCTTC.

The V call is TRBV7-9, the J call TRBJ1-1; D gene uncertain. This CDR3 spans 14 amino acids. The V end lost 1 base, the J end lost 4 bases, and 10 bases lay between the germline ends. CDR1 and CDR2 from the germline V gene are SEHNR and FQNEAQ (reference sequence). CDR3 residues: CASSLGGRGTEAFF. For the CDR3, the DNA is TGTGCCAGCAGCTTAGGAGGACGGGGCACTGAAGCTTTCTTT. The entire variable domain, with the rest obtained from reference TRBV7-9 and TRBJ1-1, is as follows: DTGVSQNPRHKITKRGQNVTFRCDPISEHNRLYWYRQTLGQGPEFLTYFQNEAQLEKSRLLSDRFSAERPKGSFSTLEIQRTEQGDSAMYLCASSLGGRGTEAFFGQGTRLTVV.

The rearrangement links TRBV4-1 to TRBJ2-7; 8 positions match TRBD2. CDR1 is MGHRA, CDR2 YSYEKL, per germline. Losses at the gene ends were 4 bases for V and 6 bases for J; bases not matched to a gene: 11. The CDR3 is made up of 15 amino acids. In nucleotides, the CDR3 is TGCGCCAGCAGCCCCTCGGGGGGGCGGGCGTCCGAGCAGTACTTC. It codes for CASSPSGGRASEQYF.

The rearrangement joins TRBV19 to TRBJ1-3; no definite D call. The germline V and J ends were trimmed by 9 bases and 4 bases, with 7 bases remaining between them. CDR3 size: 11 residues. Germline CDR1 and CDR2: LNHDA and SQIVND (reference sequence). The CDR3 protein is CASHQGNTIYF. The CDR3 nucleotides read TGTGCCAGCCACCAGGGAAACACCATATATTTT.

The chain combines TRBV7-9 with TRBJ2-1; 13 bases align to TRBD2. J lost 7 bases, V lost 0 bases, and 3 bases had no gene match. This CDR3 region has 16 residues. CDR1 SEHNR and CDR2 FQNEAQ come from the germline V gene (reference sequence). This chain's CDR3 is CASSLAGTSGMNEQFF. The CDR3 DNA sequence: TGTGCCAGCAGCTTAGCCGGGACTAGCGGGATGAATGAGCAGTTCTTC. Full variable domain (outside the CDR3, taken from reference TRBV7-9 and TRBJ2-1): DTGVSQNPRHKITKRGQNVTFRCDPISEHNRLYWYRQTLGQGPEFLTYFQNEAQLEKSRLLSDRFSAERPKGSFSTLEIQRTEQGDSAMYLCASSLAGTSGMNEQFFGPGTRLTVL.

This clone showed up just once. The chain has TRBV27 and TRBJ2-2; 7 nucleotides agree with TRBD2. Germline V gene sequence: CDR1 MNHEY, CDR2 SMNVEV (reference sequence). CDR3 length: 15 amino acids. V gave up 0 bases and J gave up 8 bases; unmatched junction bases: 6. CDR3 amino acids: CASSLSYGGKGELFF. CDR3 DNA sequence: TGTGCCAGCAGTTTATCCTACGGGGGGAAAGGGGAGCTGTTTTTT.

The chain couples TRBV19 to TRBJ1-5; 7 positions match TRBD1. The CDR3 covers 16 residues. Germline-derived CDR1 and CDR2 are LNHDA and SQIVND (reference sequence). Trimming took 2 bases from V and 5 from J; bases not matched to a gene: 9. The CDR3 nucleotides read TGTGCCAGTAGTATACGAGGACAGGCCCCGGATCAGCCCCAGCATTTT. Translated, it gives CASSIRGQAPDQPQHF. Full variable domain (missing parts from reference TRBV19 and TRBJ1-5): DGGITQSPKYLFRKEGQNVTLSCEQNLNHDAMYWYRQDPGQGLRLIYYSQIVNDFQKGDIAEGYSVSREKKESFPLTVTSAQKNPTAFYLCASSIRGQAPDQPQHFGDGTRLSIL.

The chain combines TRBV6-5 with TRBJ2-3; 9 bases map to TRBD1. V shed 4 bases, J shed 0 bases, and the junction held 2 bases outside the gene matches. From germline, CDR1 is MNHEY and CDR2 SVGAGI. The CDR3 is 15 residues long. The CDR3, as DNA: TGTGCCAGCAGTTTACAGGGGGCGAGCACAGATACGCAGTATTTT. Encoded protein: CASSLQGASTDTQYF.

The V gene is TRBV6-1, the J gene TRBJ2-7, with TRBD1 matching over 10 bases. V gave up 3 bases and J gave up 4 bases; unmatched junction bases: 3. The CDR3 spans 14 residues. From germline, CDR1 is MNHNS and CDR2 SASEGT. DNA of the CDR3: TGTGCCAGCAGTGACGGGGACAGGGGTTACGAGCAGTACTTC. Translation: CASSDGDRGYEQYF.

The chain couples TRBV7-8 to TRBJ2-1, with TRBD1 as a possible D gene (6 bases). Germline CDR1 SGHVS, CDR2 FQNEAQ. The CDR3 loop spans 13 amino acids. Trimming took off 6 bases at V and 16 bases at J, with 22 bases between the two ends. The DNA for the CDR3 is TGTGCCAGCAGGACCTTGGGGGCGGACCCGGGCTTCTTC. Translated, it gives CASRTLGADPGFF.

The V call is TRBV5-4, the J call TRBJ2-7; D may be TRBD1 (6 bases). The CDR3 runs to 12 residues. Germline CDR1 SGHNT, CDR2 YYREEE (reference sequence). V was clipped by 4 bases and J by 5 bases, with 10 bases between them. DNA for the CDR3: TGTGCCAGCAGCGCCCACAGGGACGAGCAGTACTTC. This sequence encodes CASSAHRDEQYF.

The V gene is TRBV18, the J gene TRBJ1-3; D is perhaps TRBD1 (5 bases). The V end was cut by 3 bases, the J end by 4 bases, with 25 bases between. Germline CDR1 reads KGHSH; CDR2 reads LQKENI. CDR3 length: 19 amino acids. The CDR3 nucleotides are TGTGCCAGCTCACCGGTAAACAATGCCAAGGGGCGCGGCGGAAACACCATATATTTT. Translation gives CASSPVNNAKGRGGNTIYF. Full variable domain (remainder filled in from reference TRBV18 and TRBJ1-3): NAGVMQNPRHLVRRRGQEARLRCSPMKGHSHVYWYRQLPEEGLKFMVYLQKENIIDESGMPKERFSAEFPKEGPSILRIQQVVRGDSAAYFCASSPVNNAKGRGGNTIYFGEGSWLTVV.

The rearrangement joins TRBV30 to TRBJ1-2; perhaps TRBD1 as D (5 bases). This CDR3 spans 12 amino acids. Trimming left V 2 bases short and J 6 bases short, with 10 bases between. Germline-derived CDR1 and CDR2 are GTSNPN and SVGIG (reference sequence). In DNA form, the CDR3 reads TGTGCCTGGAGTCCGGGAGGGGATGGCTACACCTTC. It codes for CAWSPGGDGYTF.

The chain employs TRBV7-8 and TRBJ1-1, with 7 bases lining up with TRBD1. Germline CDR1 is SGHVS and CDR2 is FQNEAQ. Trimming cost V 3 bases and J 4 bases; bases outside gene matches: 2. The CDR3 sequence is 13 residues long. CDR3 nucleotides: TGTGCCAGCAGCTTGCAGGGGGTCACTGAAGCTTTCTTT. Its translation: CASSLQGVTEAFF.

Turning to this clone: The junction departs from germline at one end; a sequencing error may be responsible. In nucleotides, the CDR3 is TGTGCCAGCTCAACACCTAGCGGGTGGGGTAATGAGCAGTTCTTC. It codes for CASSTPSGWGNEQFF. This rearrangement joins TRBV18 to TRBJ2-1, with 8 bases that match TRBD2. The V gene's germline CDR1 is KGHSH and CDR2 LQKENI. CDR3 length: 15 amino acids.

This chain connects TRBV7-9 to TRBJ1-5; 10 bases map to TRBD1. The CDR3 totals 15 residues. Trimming at V came to 1 base and at J to 7 bases, leaving 4 bases not matched to a gene. CDR1 SEHNR and CDR2 FQNEAQ come from the germline V gene (reference sequence). CDR3 protein: CASSLGQGAIQPQHF. The CDR3 bases are TGTGCCAGCAGCTTAGGACAGGGGGCGATACAGCCCCAGCATTTT.

CDR3 sequence: CSVAPTGGSREAFF. The CDR3 region has the DNA TGCAGCGTAGCTCCGACAGGGGGCAGCCGTGAAGCTTTCTTT. This sequence joins TRBV29-1 and TRBJ1-1; 10 bases map to TRBD1. Germline values: CDR1 SQVTM, CDR2 ANQGSEA. Trimming took 6 bases from V and 7 from J; bases not matched to a gene: 11. CDR3 size: 14 residues.

Details on this clone: Mismatch with germline at one junction end may stem from a read error. The rearrangement links TRBV4-3 to TRBJ2-6, with a tentative D call TRBD1 (6 bases). Germline V CDR1 and CDR2: LGHNA, YSLEER. The CDR3 contains 15 residues. DNA of the CDR3: TGCGCCAGCAGCCATAACAGGGCTGGGGCCAACGGCCTGACTTTC. It specifies CASSHNRAGANGLTF.

The J gene is TRBJ2-1, the V gene TRBV12-5, with 9 nucleotides matching TRBD2. Germline assignment: CDR1 LGHNT and CDR2 FRNRAP. With V trimmed by 6 bases and J by 4 bases, 7 bases remained unmatched. The CDR3 spans 15 residues. The CDR3 DNA follows: TGTGCTAGTGGAGGTGGGACTAGCCTTTACAATGAGCAGTTCTTC. Translation gives CASGGGTSLYNEQFF.

The chain links TRBV11-2 to TRBJ1-2; D is unresolved. The CDR3 has 13 amino acids. Germline V gene lookup returns CDR1 SGHAT and CDR2 FQNNGV. V was shortened by 0 bases and J by 5 bases, with 7 bases between the two germline ends. Here the CDR3 DNA reads TGTGCCAGCAGCTTAGACCGAGGGTATGGCTACACCTTC. The encoded protein is CASSLDRGYGYTF.

For this clone: One junction end disagrees with the germline gene, perhaps due to a read error. This chain links TRBV23-1 with TRBJ2-4, with TRBD1 matching over 8 bases. TRBV23-1 is marked as an open reading frame, function uncertain. There are 16 residues in the CDR3. The chain's CDR3 is CASSQNQGASKNSQYF. In DNA form, the CDR3 reads TGCGCCAGCAGTCAAAACCAGGGGGCGTCCAAAAACAGTCAGTACTTC.